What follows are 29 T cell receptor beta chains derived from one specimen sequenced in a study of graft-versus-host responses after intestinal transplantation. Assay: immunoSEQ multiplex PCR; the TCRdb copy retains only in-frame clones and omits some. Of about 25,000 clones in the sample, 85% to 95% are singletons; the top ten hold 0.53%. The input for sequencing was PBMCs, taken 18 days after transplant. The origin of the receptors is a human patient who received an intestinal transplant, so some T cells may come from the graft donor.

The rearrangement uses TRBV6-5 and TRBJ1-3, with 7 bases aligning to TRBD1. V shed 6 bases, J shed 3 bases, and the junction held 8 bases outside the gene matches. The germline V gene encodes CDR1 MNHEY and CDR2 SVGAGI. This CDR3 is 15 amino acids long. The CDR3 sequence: CASSFRGKDGNTIYF. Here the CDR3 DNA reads TGTGCCAGCAGCTTCAGGGGGAAGGATGGAAACACCATATATTTT.

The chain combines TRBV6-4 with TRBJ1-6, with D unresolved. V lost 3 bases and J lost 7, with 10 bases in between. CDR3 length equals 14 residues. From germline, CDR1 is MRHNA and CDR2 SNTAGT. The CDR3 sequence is CASSEQGRNSPLHF. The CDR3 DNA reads TGTGCCAGCAGTGAACAAGGGCGGAATTCACCCCTCCACTTT.

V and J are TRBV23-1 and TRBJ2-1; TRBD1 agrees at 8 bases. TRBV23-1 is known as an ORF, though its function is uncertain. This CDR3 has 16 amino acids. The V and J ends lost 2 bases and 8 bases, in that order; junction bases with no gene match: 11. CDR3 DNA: TGCGCCAGCAGTCAACCGGACAGGGTGCGCGTGGATGAGCAGTTCTTC. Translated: CASSQPDRVRVDEQFF.

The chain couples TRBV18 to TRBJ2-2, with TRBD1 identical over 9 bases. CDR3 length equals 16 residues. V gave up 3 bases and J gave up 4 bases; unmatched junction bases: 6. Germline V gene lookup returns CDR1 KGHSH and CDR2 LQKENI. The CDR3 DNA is TGTGCCAGCTCACCGCCGGGACAGGGTCTCACCGGGGAGCTGTTTTTT. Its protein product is CASSPPGQGLTGELFF. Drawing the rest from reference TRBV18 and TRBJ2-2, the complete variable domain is NAGVMQNPRHLVRRRGQEARLRCSPMKGHSHVYWYRQLPEEGLKFMVYLQKENIIDESGMPKERFSAEFPKEGPSILRIQQVVRGDSAAYFCASSPPGQGLTGELFFGEGSRLTVL.

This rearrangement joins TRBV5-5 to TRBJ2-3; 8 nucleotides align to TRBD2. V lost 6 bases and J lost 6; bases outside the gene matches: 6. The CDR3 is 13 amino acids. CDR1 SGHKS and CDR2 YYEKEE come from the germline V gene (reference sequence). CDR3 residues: CASTRGGGDTQYF. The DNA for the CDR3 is TGTGCCAGCACCCGGGGGGGCGGGGATACGCAGTATTTT.

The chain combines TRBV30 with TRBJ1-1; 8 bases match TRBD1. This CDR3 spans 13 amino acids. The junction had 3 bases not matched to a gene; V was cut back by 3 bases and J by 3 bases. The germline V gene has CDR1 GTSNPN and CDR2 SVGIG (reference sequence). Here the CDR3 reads CAWRETGDTEAFF. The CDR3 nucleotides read TGTGCCTGGAGAGAGACAGGGGACACTGAAGCTTTCTTT.

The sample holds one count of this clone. The CDR3 nucleotides are TGTGCCAGCAGTGAACTAGCGGGGGAAAGCCAAGAGACCCAGTACTTC. Translating gives CASSELAGESQETQYF. The chain couples TRBV2 to TRBJ2-5; 10 nucleotides align to TRBD2. The V gene end was trimmed by 2 bases and the J gene end by 1 base; junction bases not matched to a gene: 4. The CDR3 extends over 16 amino acids. Germline V gene data show CDR1 as SNHLY and CDR2 as FYNNEI. The variable domain in full, completed from reference TRBV2 and TRBJ2-5, reads EPEVTQTPSHQVTQMGQEVILRCVPISNHLYFYWYRQILGQKVEFLVSFYNNEISEKSEIFDDQFSVERPDGSNFTLKIRSTKLEDSAMYFCASSELAGESQETQYFGPGTRLLVL.

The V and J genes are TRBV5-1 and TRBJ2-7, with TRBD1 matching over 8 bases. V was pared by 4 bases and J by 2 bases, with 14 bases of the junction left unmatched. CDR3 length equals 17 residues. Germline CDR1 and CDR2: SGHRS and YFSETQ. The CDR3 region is CASSLRPLTGATYEQYF. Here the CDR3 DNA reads TGCGCCAGCAGCCTGAGACCCCTGACAGGGGCAACCTACGAGCAGTACTTC.

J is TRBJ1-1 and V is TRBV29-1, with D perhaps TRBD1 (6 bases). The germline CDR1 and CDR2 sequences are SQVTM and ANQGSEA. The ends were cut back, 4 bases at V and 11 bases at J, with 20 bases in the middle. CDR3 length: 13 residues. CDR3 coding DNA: TGCAGCGTTGTCCCCCCTATGCAGGGGCAGGCTTTCTTT. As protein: CSVVPPMQGQAFF.

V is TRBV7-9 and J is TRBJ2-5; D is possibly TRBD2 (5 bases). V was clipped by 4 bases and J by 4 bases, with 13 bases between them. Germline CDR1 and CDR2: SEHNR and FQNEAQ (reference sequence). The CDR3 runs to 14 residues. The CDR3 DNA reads TGTGCCAGCAGCTCGCCGGCCAGCGGAGAGACCCAGTACTTC. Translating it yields CASSSPASGETQYF.

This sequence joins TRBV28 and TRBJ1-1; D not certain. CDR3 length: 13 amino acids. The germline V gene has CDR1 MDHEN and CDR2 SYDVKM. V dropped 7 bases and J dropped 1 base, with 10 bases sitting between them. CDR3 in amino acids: CASKLEGNTEAFF. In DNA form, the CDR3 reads TGTGCCAGCAAATTGGAGGGGAACACTGAAGCTTTCTTT.

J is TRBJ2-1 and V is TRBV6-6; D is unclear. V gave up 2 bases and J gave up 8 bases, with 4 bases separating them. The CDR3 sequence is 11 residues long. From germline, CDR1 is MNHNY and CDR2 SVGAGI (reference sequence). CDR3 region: CASSYGDEQFF. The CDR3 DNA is TGTGCCAGCAGTTACGGGGATGAGCAGTTCTTC.

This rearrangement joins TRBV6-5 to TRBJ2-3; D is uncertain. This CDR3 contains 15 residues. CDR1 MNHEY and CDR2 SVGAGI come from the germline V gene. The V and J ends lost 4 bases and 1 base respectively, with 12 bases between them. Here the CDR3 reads CASSSAGWGTDTQYF. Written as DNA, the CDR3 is TGTGCCAGCAGTTCGGCAGGATGGGGCACAGATACGCAGTATTTT.

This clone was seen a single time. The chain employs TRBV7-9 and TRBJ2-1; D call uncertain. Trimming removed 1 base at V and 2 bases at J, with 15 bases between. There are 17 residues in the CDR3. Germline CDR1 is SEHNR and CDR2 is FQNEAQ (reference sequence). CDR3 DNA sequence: TGTGCCAGCAGCTTAGAAGGCGGCTACTCCCCCTACAATGAGCAGTTCTTC. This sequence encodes CASSLEGGYSPYNEQFF.

CDR3 nucleotides: TGTGCCAGCAGCTTCGGACAGGGTGGGTACGAGCAGTACTTC. This codes for CASSFGQGGYEQYF. The V gene is TRBV14, the J gene TRBJ2-7; 8 bases are a match to TRBD1. The V segment lost 5 bases and the J segment 4 bases; nucleotides outside the gene matches: 7. CDR1 is SGHDN, CDR2 FVKESK, per germline. There are 14 residues in the CDR3.

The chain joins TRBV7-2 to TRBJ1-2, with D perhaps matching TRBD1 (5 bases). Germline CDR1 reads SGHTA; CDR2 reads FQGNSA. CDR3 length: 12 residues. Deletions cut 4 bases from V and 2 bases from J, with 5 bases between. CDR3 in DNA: TGTGCCAGCAGCTCAGGGAACTATGGCTACACCTTC. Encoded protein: CASSSGNYGYTF.

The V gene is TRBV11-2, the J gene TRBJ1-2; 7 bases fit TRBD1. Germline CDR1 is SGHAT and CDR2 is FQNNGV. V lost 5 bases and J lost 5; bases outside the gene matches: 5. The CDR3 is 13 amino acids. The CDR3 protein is CASSPGQDYGYTF. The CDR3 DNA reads TGTGCCAGCAGCCCAGGACAGGATTATGGCTACACCTTC.

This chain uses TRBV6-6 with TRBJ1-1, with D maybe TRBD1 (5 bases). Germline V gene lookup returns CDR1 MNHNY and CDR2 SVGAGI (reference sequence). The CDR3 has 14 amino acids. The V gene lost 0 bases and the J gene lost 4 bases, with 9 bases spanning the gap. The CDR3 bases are TGTGCCAGCAGTTACTCCGGGGACGGCACTGAAGCTTTCTTT. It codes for CASSYSGDGTEAFF.

The CDR3 DNA follows: TGTGCCAGCAGCCACAGGGGGGCCTACGAGCAGTACTTC. It yields the protein CASSHRGAYEQYF. The genes are TRBV6-5 and TRBJ2-7; TRBD1 agrees at 8 bases. The germline CDR1 and CDR2 sequences are MNHEY and SVGAGI. V shed 6 bases, J shed 2 bases, and the junction held 3 bases outside the gene matches. The CDR3 loop spans 13 amino acids.

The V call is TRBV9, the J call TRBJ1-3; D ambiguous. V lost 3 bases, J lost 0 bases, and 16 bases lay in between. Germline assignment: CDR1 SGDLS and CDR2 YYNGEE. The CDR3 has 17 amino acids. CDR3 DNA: TGTGCCAGCAGCGGAGGAGACACCCACTACTCTGGAAACACCATATATTTT. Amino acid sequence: CASSGGDTHYSGNTIYF.

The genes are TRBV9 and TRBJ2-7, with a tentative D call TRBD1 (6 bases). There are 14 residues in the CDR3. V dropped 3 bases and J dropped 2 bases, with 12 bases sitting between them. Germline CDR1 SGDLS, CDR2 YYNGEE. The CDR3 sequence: CASSDGGSTYEQYF. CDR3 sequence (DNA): TGTGCCAGCAGCGATGGGGGCAGTACCTACGAGCAGTACTTC. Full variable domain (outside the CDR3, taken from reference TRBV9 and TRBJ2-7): DSGVTQTPKHLITATGQRVTLRCSPRSGDLSVYWYQQSLDQGLQFLIQYYNGEERAKGNILERFSAQQFPDLHSELNLSSLELGDSALYFCASSDGGSTYEQYFGPGTRLTVT.

CDR3 amino acids: CASSLGWTVTSTDTQYF. Written as DNA, the CDR3 is TGCGCCAGCAGCTTGGGATGGACAGTCACTAGCACAGATACGCAGTATTTT. The V call is TRBV5-1, the J call TRBJ2-3, with D perhaps matching TRBD1 (6 bases). V lost 0 bases to trimming and J lost 0 bases, with 14 bases between them. The V gene's germline CDR1 is SGHRS and CDR2 YFSETQ. This CDR3 spans 17 amino acids.

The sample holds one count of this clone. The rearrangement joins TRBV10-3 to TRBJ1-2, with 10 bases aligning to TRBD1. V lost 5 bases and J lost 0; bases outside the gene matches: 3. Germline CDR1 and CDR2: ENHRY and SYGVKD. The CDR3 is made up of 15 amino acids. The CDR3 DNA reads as TGTGCCATCAGTATAGGACAGGGGGCTAACTATGGCTACACCTTC. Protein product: CAISIGQGANYGYTF.

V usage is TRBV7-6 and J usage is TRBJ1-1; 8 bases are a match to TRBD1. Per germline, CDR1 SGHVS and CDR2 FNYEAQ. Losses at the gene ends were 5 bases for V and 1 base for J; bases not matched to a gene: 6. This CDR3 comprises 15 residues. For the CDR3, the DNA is TGTGCCAGCAGCGCAAGGACAGGGTGGAACACTGAAGCTTTCTTT. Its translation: CASSARTGWNTEAFF.

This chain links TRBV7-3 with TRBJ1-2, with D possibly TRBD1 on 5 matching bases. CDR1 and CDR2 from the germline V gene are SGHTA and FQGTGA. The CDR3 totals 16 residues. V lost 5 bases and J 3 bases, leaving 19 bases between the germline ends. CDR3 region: CASSLIPGRDHYGYTF. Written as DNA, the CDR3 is TGTGCCAGCAGCCTCATCCCGGGACGGGATCACTATGGCTACACCTTC.

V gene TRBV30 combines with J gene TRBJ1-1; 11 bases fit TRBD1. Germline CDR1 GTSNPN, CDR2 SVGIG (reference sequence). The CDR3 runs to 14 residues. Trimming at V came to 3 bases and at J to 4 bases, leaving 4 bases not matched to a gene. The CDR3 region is CAWSPGTGGTEAFF. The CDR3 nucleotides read TGTGCCTGGAGCCCCGGGACAGGGGGCACTGAAGCTTTCTTT.

The CDR3 DNA reads as TGCGCCAGCAGCCAAGATAGAACGGGGCCAGAGAGCACCTTC. It codes for CASSQDRTGPESTF. The chain is built from TRBV4-1 and TRBJ1-2; D is perhaps TRBD1 (5 bases). Germline V gene data show CDR1 as MGHRA and CDR2 as YSYEKL. Trimming took 0 bases from V and 13 from J, leaving 18 bases between them. This CDR3 has 14 residues.

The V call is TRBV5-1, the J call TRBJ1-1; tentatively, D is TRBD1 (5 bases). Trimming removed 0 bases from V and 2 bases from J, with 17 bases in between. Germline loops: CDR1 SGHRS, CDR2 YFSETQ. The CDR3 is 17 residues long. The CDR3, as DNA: TGCGCCAGCAGCTTGGGGGGGGATCTCATCCTCAACACTGAAGCTTTCTTT. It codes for CASSLGGDLILNTEAFF. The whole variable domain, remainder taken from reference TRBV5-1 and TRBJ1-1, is KAGVTQTPRYLIKTRGQQVTLSCSPISGHRSVSWYQQTPGQGLQFLFEYFSETQRNKGNFPGRFSGRQFSNSRSEMNVSTLELGDSALYLCASSLGGDLILNTEAFFGQGTRLTVV.

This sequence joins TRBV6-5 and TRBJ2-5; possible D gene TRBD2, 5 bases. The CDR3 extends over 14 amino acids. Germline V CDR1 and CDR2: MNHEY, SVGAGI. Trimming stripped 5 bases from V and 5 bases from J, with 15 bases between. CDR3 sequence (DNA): TGTGCCAGCAGTGAAAGTCTAGCCCGGGAGACCCAGTACTTC. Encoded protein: CASSESLARETQYF.